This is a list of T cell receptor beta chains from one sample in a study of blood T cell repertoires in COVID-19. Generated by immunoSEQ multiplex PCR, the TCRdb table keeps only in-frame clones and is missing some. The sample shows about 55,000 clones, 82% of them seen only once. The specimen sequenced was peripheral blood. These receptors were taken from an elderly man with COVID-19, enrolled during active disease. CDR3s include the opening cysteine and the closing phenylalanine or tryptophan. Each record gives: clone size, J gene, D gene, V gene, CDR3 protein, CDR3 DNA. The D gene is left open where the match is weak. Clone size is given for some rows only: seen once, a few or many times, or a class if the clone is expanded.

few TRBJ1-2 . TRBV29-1 CSDYREGGYTF TGCAGCGATTACAGGGAAGGTGGCTACACCTTC
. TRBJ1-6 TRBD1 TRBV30 CAWREGQGPLHF TGTGCCTGGAGGGAGGGACAGGGGCCCCTCCACTTT
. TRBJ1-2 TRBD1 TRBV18 CASSSTSDRSDYGYTF TGTGCCAGCTCCTCGACCTCGGACAGGTCTGACTATGGCTACACCTTC
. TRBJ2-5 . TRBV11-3 CASSGVGGPIETQYF TGTGCCAGCAGCGGGGTCGGGGGGCCTATAGAGACCCAGTACTTC
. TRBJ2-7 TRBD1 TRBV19 CASSVPGQGANEQYF TGTGCCAGTAGTGTCCCGGGACAGGGGGCAAACGAGCAGTACTTC
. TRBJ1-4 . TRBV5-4 CASRRTTREDEKLFF TGTGCCAGCAGACGAACAACTAGGGAGGATGAAAAACTGTTTTTT
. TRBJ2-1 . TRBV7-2 CASSVQVSSSYNEQFF TGTGCCAGCAGCGTACAGGTTTCTAGCTCCTACAATGAGCAGTTCTTC
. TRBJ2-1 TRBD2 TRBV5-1 CASSLRGGEQFF TGCGCCAGCAGCTTACGGGGGGGTGAGCAGTTCTTC
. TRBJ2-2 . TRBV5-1 CASSLLSHPGTGELFF TGCGCCAGCAGCTTGTTAAGCCACCCAGGCACCGGGGAGCTGTTTTTT
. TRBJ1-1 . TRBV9 CASSPQGAFAEAFF TGTGCCAGCAGCCCCCAAGGGGCATTTGCTGAAGCTTTCTTT
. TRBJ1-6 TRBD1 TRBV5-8 CASSVPGGTGEGWDF TGTGCCAGCAGCGTCCCAGGGGGGACAGGGGAAGGGTGGGACTTT
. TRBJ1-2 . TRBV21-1 CATSGTGEAYGYTF TGTGCCACCTCCGGAACAGGGGAGGCCTATGGCTACACCTTC
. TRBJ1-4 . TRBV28 CASSFVQDTTNEKLFF TGTGCCAGCAGTTTTGTACAGGACACAACTAATGAAAAACTGTTTTTT
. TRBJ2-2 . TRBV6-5 CASRRSSDTGELFF TGTGCCAGCCGTAGGAGTTCGGACACCGGGGAGCTGTTTTTT
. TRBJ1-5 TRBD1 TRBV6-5 CASIRDRGGNQPQHF TGTGCCAGCATCAGGGACAGGGGAGGCAATCAGCCCCAGCATTTT
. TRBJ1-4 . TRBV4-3 CASSPGTWEKLFF TGCGCCAGCAGCCCGGGGACTTGGGAAAAACTGTTTTTT
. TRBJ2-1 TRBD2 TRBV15 CATSRDITSGSSYNEQFF TGTGCCACCAGCAGAGATATAACTAGCGGGAGCTCCTACAATGAGCAGTTCTTC
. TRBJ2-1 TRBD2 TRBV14 CASSPLAGVTYNEQFF TGTGCCAGCAGCCCTTTAGCGGGGGTCACCTACAATGAGCAGTTCTTC
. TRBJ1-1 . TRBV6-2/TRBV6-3 CASSYKQGHTEAFF TGTGCCAGCAGTTACAAACAGGGCCACACTGAAGCTTTCTTT